One sample yielded the 27 T cell receptor beta chains listed below, sequenced in a study of PD-L1 blockade in urothelial cancer (dated by TCRdb to the late 2010s). Library generation was performed with the immunoSEQ multiplex PCR assay. TCRdb retrieved this table from immuneACCESS and kept in-frame rearrangements only. Not all clones are present; in checked studies, unresolved V genes account for under half, and no reason is known for the remainder. A total of around 35,000 clones appear in this sample, 82% of them only once. Roughly 18% of the sample comes from the top ten. This sample comprised PBMCs, obtained around atezolizumab (anti-PD-L1) treatment. The receptors come from a man in his sixties with urothelial cancer.

This chain uses TRBV15 with TRBJ2-5, with D tentatively TRBD1 (5 bases). V dropped 0 bases and J dropped 13 bases, with 15 bases sitting between them. Germline V gives CDR1 LNHNV, CDR2 YYDKDF (reference sequence). CDR3 size: 13 residues. The CDR3 nucleotides are TGTGCCACCAGCAGAGACGGTATAGGGGAATGGTACTTC. Translated: CATSRDGIGEWYF. Supplemented by reference TRBV15 and TRBJ2-5, the full variable domain reads DAMVIQNPRYQVTQFGKPVTLSCSQTLNHNVMYWYQQKSSQAPKLLFHYYDKDFNNEADTPDNFQSRRPNTSFCFLDIRSPGLGDTAMYLCATSRDGIGEWYFGPGTRLLVL.

The V gene is TRBV2, the J gene TRBJ2-1; 8 nucleotides align to TRBD1. This CDR3 is built from 13 residues. Germline CDR1 and CDR2: SNHLY and FYNNEI. Trimming cost V 6 bases and J 6 bases; bases outside gene matches: 4. The CDR3 DNA sequence: TGTGCCAGCAGAGCTGACAGGGGCAATGAGCAGTTCTTC. Amino acid sequence: CASRADRGNEQFF.

The chain combines TRBV7-2 with TRBJ2-5; 8 nucleotides agree with TRBD2. This CDR3 spans 11 amino acids. Trimming at V came to 5 bases and at J to 11 bases, leaving 4 bases not matched to a gene. Germline V CDR1 and CDR2: SGHTA, FQGNSA. CDR3 protein: CASSLSGVQYF. The DNA for the CDR3 is TGTGCCAGCAGCCTTAGCGGGGTACAGTACTTC.

This CDR3 is CATSRAGGIYGYTF. The CDR3, as DNA: TGTGCCACCAGCAGGGCAGGGGGGATCTATGGCTACACCTTC. The J gene is TRBJ1-2, the V gene TRBV15, with TRBD1 identical over 7 bases. Germline CDR1 is LNHNV and CDR2 is YYDKDF (reference sequence). The CDR3 has 14 amino acids. With 3 bases clipped from V and 4 bases from J, the junction kept 5 bases outside the gene matches.

The rearrangement joins TRBV5-1 to TRBJ1-4; 7 positions agree with TRBD1. The CDR3 is made up of 14 amino acids. Trimming cost V 4 bases and J 7 bases; bases outside gene matches: 7. Germline V gives CDR1 SGHRS, CDR2 YFSETQ. The DNA for the CDR3 is TGCGCCAGCAGCCCAGGGGGACGGGGTGAAAAACTGTTTTTT. Its protein product is CASSPGGRGEKLFF.

This clone was detected a few times. The rearrangement links TRBV2 to TRBJ2-5; 11 bases map to TRBD2. V shed 6 bases and J 3 bases; nucleotides not matched to a gene: 6. The CDR3 totals 15 residues. Germline CDR1 is SNHLY and CDR2 is FYNNEI. The CDR3 coding sequence is TGTGCCAGCAGGGCACCGGGACTAGCGGAAGAGACCCAGTACTTC. As protein: CASRAPGLAEETQYF.

The J gene is TRBJ2-7, the V gene TRBV11-3; 8 nucleotides agree with TRBD1. This CDR3 region has 14 residues. The V gene's germline CDR1 is SGHNT and CDR2 YENEEA. V dropped 3 bases and J dropped 5; count of bases not matched to a gene: 6. CDR3 coding DNA: TGTGCCAGCAGCTTCCAACAGGGGGATCACGAGCAGTACTTC. It specifies CASSFQQGDHEQYF.

This chain links TRBV18 with TRBJ2-7, with 8 bases fitting TRBD2. Germline CDR1 KGHSH, CDR2 LQKENI. After removal of 6 bases from V and 0 bases from J, the junction contained 4 bases not matched to a gene. The CDR3 length is 14 residues. CDR3 DNA sequence: TGTGCCAGCTCCCGGGGGGGGGACTCCTACGAGCAGTACTTC. This gives the protein CASSRGGDSYEQYF.

This clone came up once. The chain combines TRBV15 with TRBJ2-1, with 7 nucleotides matching TRBD1. Germline V gives CDR1 LNHNV, CDR2 YYDKDF (reference sequence). Trimming cost V 0 bases and J 9 bases; bases outside gene matches: 11. This CDR3 has 16 residues. The CDR3 protein is CATSRDNQGAGGEQFF. In nucleotides, the CDR3 is TGTGCCACCAGCAGAGATAACCAAGGGGCAGGGGGTGAGCAGTTCTTC.

The gene calls are TRBV6-1 and TRBJ1-1; perhaps TRBD1 as D (5 bases). V was clipped by 4 bases and J by 4 bases, with 16 bases between them. Germline loops: CDR1 MNHNS, CDR2 SASEGT. The CDR3 is 15 amino acids. CDR3 sequence reads: CASSGGFGGTTEAFF. The CDR3 coding sequence is TGTGCCAGCAGTGGGGGCTTTGGAGGGACCACTGAAGCTTTCTTT.

This clone was seen more than once but under ten times. Different DNA sequences within this sample yield the same CDR3. The chain combines TRBV5-6 with TRBJ2-7; TRBD2 aligns across 8 bases. The V and J ends lost 0 bases and 2 bases, in that order; junction bases with no gene match: 1. The length of the CDR3 is 14 residues. Germline V CDR1 and CDR2: SGHDT, YYEEEE. In DNA, the CDR3 is TGTGCCAGCAGCTTGGGAGCGGGGGCCTACGAGCAGTACTTC. Its protein product is CASSLGAGAYEQYF.

This chain connects TRBV19 to TRBJ2-2; 9 nucleotides line up with TRBD2. The ends lost 2 bases at V and 3 bases at J; junction bases unmatched: 4. The CDR3 has 16 amino acids. Per the germline V gene, CDR1 is LNHDA and CDR2 is SQIVND (reference sequence). The CDR3 reads CASSIQRGADTGELFF. CDR3 nucleotide sequence: TGTGCCAGTAGTATACAGCGGGGGGCGGACACCGGGGAGCTGTTTTTT.

This chain links TRBV10-3 with TRBJ2-5; 7 nucleotides match TRBD2. The CDR3 length is 11 residues. CDR1 is ENHRY and CDR2 is SYGVKD in the germline V gene. The CDR3 DNA is TGTGCAAGCCGTAGGGACTACTCCCAGTACTTC. Protein: CASRRDYSQYF.

This rearrangement joins TRBV28 to TRBJ1-1, with D maybe TRBD1 (5 bases). V shed 5 bases and J shed 4 bases, with 17 bases lying between them. CDR3 length: 15 residues. The germline V gene encodes CDR1 MDHEN and CDR2 SYDVKM. The CDR3 sequence is CASSLSNRRGTEAFF. The CDR3 bases are TGTGCCAGCAGTCTCTCTAACAGGAGGGGCACTGAAGCTTTCTTT. Full variable domain (rest looked up from reference TRBV28 and TRBJ1-1): DVKVTQSSRYLVKRTGEKVFLECVQDMDHENMFWYRQDPGLGLRLIYFSYDVKMKEKGDIPEGYSVSREKKERFSLILESASTNQTSMYLCASSLSNRRGTEAFFGQGTRLTVV.

The chain uses TRBV4-2 and TRBJ2-5; 12 nucleotides align to TRBD2. Near its end, the DNA agrees better with TRBJ2-7, so the J call may be wrong. CDR1 and CDR2 (germline): LGHNA, YNFKEQ. The CDR3 covers 18 residues. The CDR3 here is CASSPSTGLAGSSYEQYF. CDR3 DNA sequence: TGTGCCAGCAGCCCTTCGACGGGACTAGCGGGCTCCTCCTACGAGCAGTACTTC.

This clone was counted a single time. This chain links TRBV5-8 with TRBJ1-1; D gene unclear. Germline-derived CDR1 and CDR2 are SGHTS and YDEGEE. The CDR3 runs to 14 residues. V was trimmed by 2 bases and J by 5 bases, leaving 13 bases between them. The CDR3 coding sequence is TGTGCCAGCAGCTTTGAGGGTACGGGGACTGAAGCTTTCTTT. Protein sequence: CASSFEGTGTEAFF.

This chain connects TRBV2 to TRBJ1-3; 9 nucleotides agree with TRBD1. CDR1 SNHLY and CDR2 FYNNEI come from the germline V gene. After removal of 6 bases from V and 0 bases from J, the junction contained 12 bases not matched to a gene. The CDR3 is 18 amino acids. Here the CDR3 DNA reads TGTGCCAGCAGATCGGACAGGGGCCCATCTCACTCTGGAAACACCATATATTTT. Its translation: CASRSDRGPSHSGNTIYF.

The chain recombines TRBV7-6 with TRBJ2-7, with 11 nucleotides matching TRBD1. The V gene's germline CDR1 is SGHVS and CDR2 FNYEAQ. This CDR3 spans 15 amino acids. V lost 5 bases, J lost 4 bases, and 7 bases stayed unmatched. CDR3 bases: TGTGCCAGCAGCCTGGGACAGGGGGACGGGTACGAGCAGTACTTC. It translates to CASSLGQGDGYEQYF.

This clone was seen a handful of times. The chain has TRBV5-4 and TRBJ2-2, with TRBD2 as a possible D gene (6 bases). The CDR3 covers 13 residues. Germline lookup yields CDR1 SGHNT and CDR2 YYREEE (reference sequence). Trimming shortened V by 4 bases and J by 7 bases, and 11 bases separated the two germline ends. In DNA, the CDR3 is TGTGCCAGCAGCACTAGCTTCAGCGGGGAGCTGTTTTTT. This translates into CASSTSFSGELFF.

The rearrangement joins TRBV28 to TRBJ2-1; weak D call: TRBD1 (5 bases). V dropped 7 bases and J dropped 9 bases, with 10 bases sitting between them. Per the germline V gene, CDR1 is MDHEN and CDR2 is SYDVKM. CDR3 length: 11 residues. The CDR3 nucleotides are TGTGCCAGCACAGGGTTCGCTGAGCAGTTCTTC. Protein: CASTGFAEQFF.

The chain carries TRBV2 and TRBJ1-1, with a tentative D call TRBD1 (5 bases). The CDR3 is made up of 15 amino acids. Trimming took off 4 bases at V and 0 bases at J, with 12 bases between the two ends. Germline CDR1 is SNHLY and CDR2 is FYNNEI. The CDR3, as DNA: TGTGCCAGCAGTGCACGACAGTTACTGAACACTGAAGCTTTCTTT. This sequence encodes CASSARQLLNTEAFF.

The chain has TRBV2 and TRBJ2-3, with 14 bases that match TRBD2. The junction had 14 bases not matched to a gene; V was cut back by 10 bases and J by 2 bases. This CDR3 region has 18 residues. Germline V CDR1 and CDR2: SNHLY, FYNNEI. For the CDR3, the DNA is TGTGCCACCCATTCCCGACTAGCGGGGGGGCGTAACACAGATACGCAGTATTTT. Protein sequence: CATHSRLAGGRNTDTQYF.

The CDR3, as DNA: TGTGCCAGCAGCGATCCCGGGACAGGGGGCACTGAAGCTTTCTTT. It translates to CASSDPGTGGTEAFF. The chain carries TRBV7-8 and TRBJ1-1; 11 bases fit TRBD1. V shed 5 bases, J shed 4 bases, and the junction held 6 bases outside the gene matches. CDR1 and CDR2 from the germline V gene are SGHVS and FQNEAQ. CDR3 length: 15 residues. The full variable domain, with the rest looked up from reference TRBV7-8 and TRBJ1-1, is GAGVSQSPRYKVAKRGQDVALRCDPISGHVSLFWYQQALGQGPEFLTYFQNEAQLDKSGLPSDRFFAERPEGSVSTLKIQRTQQEDSAVYLCASSDPGTGGTEAFFGQGTRLTVV.

V gene TRBV14 combines with J gene TRBJ1-1; 9 nucleotides line up with TRBD1. The V gene end was trimmed by 6 bases and the J gene end by 1 base; junction bases not matched to a gene: 6. The CDR3 runs to 15 residues. Looked up from germline, CDR1 is SGHDN and CDR2 is FVKESK. The CDR3 sequence: CASSQQGAGNTEAFF. In nucleotides, the CDR3 is TGTGCCAGCAGTCAACAGGGGGCCGGGAACACTGAAGCTTTCTTT.

The chain recombines TRBV5-1 with TRBJ1-4; no definite D call. CDR1 SGHRS and CDR2 YFSETQ come from the germline V gene. The ends were cut back, 2 bases at V and 8 bases at J, with 10 bases in the middle. The CDR3 contains 13 residues. The CDR3 protein is CASSFVSGEKLFF. DNA for the CDR3: TGCGCCAGCAGCTTCGTAAGCGGAGAAAAACTGTTTTTT.

J is TRBJ2-2 and V is TRBV10-1, with 7 bases matching TRBD2. Looked up from germline, CDR1 is WNHNN and CDR2 is SYGVQD (reference sequence). V dropped 6 bases and J dropped 4; count of bases not matched to a gene: 2. The CDR3 has 13 amino acids. CDR3 in amino acids: CASRAGLTGELFF. In DNA form, the CDR3 reads TGCGCCAGCAGAGCGGGACTCACCGGGGAGCTGTTTTTT.

The chain recombines TRBV28 with TRBJ1-2; 8 bases align to TRBD1. Losses at the gene ends were 4 bases for V and 2 bases for J; bases not matched to a gene: 6. In germline, CDR1 is MDHEN, CDR2 SYDVKM. The CDR3 consists of 15 residues. CDR3 nucleotides: TGTGCCAGCAGTTCCCCGGGACAGGCCAACTATGGCTACACCTTC. Amino acids: CASSSPGQANYGYTF.